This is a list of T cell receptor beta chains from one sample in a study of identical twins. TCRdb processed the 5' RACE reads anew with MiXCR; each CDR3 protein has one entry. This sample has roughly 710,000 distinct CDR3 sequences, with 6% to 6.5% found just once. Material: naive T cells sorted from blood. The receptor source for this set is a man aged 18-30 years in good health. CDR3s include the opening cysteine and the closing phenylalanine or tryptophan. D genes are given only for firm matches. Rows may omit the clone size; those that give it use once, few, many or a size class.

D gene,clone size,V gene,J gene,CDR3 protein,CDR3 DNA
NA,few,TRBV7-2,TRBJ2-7,CASSSPAGAAYEQYF,TGTGCCAGCAGCTCCCCTGCCGGGGCGGCCTACGAGCAGTACTTC
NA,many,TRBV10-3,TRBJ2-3,CAISEYGVGDTQYF,TGTGCCATCAGTGAGTACGGAGTAGGAGATACGCAGTATTTT
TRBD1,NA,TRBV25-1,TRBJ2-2,CASSESTGENLFF,TGTGCCAGCAGTGAATCTACAGGGGAAAATTTGTTTTTT
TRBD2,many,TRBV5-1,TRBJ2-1,CASSVTGLVGDEQFF,TGCGCCAGCAGCGTTACGGGACTAGTTGGCGATGAGCAGTTCTTC
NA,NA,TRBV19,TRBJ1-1,CASSIAGQFENTEAFF,TGTGCCAGTAGTATTGCAGGACAGTTCGAGAACACTGAAGCTTTCTTT
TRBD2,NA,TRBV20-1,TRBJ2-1,CSARLAGLNEQFF,TGCAGTGCTAGATTAGCGGGGCTCAATGAGCAGTTCTTC
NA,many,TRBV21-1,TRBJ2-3,CASSKQGGGGTDTQYF,TGTGCCAGCAGCAAACAGGGCGGAGGGGGGACAGATACGCAGTATTTT
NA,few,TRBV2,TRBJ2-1,CASSDNFSYNEQFF,TGTGCCAGCAGTGATAATTTTTCCTACAATGAGCAGTTCTTC
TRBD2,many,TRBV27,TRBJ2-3,CASRETSGMGTDTQYF,TGTGCCAGCAGAGAGACTAGCGGGATGGGGACAGATACGCAGTATTTT
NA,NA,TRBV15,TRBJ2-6,CATSAVGGSSGANVLTF,TGTGCCACCAGCGCGGTCGGCGGTAGCTCTGGGGCCAACGTCCTGACTTTC
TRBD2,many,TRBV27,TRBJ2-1,CASSLIAGEVYNEQFF,TGTGCCAGCAGTCTAATAGCGGGAGAGGTGTACAATGAGCAGTTCTTC
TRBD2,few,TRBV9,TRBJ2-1,CASSPWLLAGASEQFF,TGTGCCAGCAGCCCTTGGTTACTAGCGGGGGCCAGTGAGCAGTTCTTC
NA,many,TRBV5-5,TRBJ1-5,CASSLGWDIGNQPQHF,TGTGCCAGCAGCTTGGGATGGGACATCGGCAATCAGCCCCAGCATTTT
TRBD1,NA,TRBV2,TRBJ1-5,CASNFGQAGQPQHF,TGTGCCAGCAACTTTGGACAGGCGGGTCAGCCCCAGCATTTT
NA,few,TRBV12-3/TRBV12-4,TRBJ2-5,CASSAYQETQYF,TGTGCCAGCAGTGCGTACCAAGAGACCCAGTACTTC
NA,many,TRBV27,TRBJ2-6,CASSSISGANVLTF,TGTGCCAGCAGTTCCATCTCTGGGGCCAACGTCCTGACTTTC
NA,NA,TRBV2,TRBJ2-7,CASSERGLPWNEQYF,TGTGCCAGCAGTGAGCGGGGCCTCCCCTGGAACGAGCAGTACTTC
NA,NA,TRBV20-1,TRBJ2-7,CSARYGQNLHEQYF,TGCAGTGCTAGGTACGGGCAGAATCTCCACGAGCAGTACTTC
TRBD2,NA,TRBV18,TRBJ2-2,CASSPPTSGRRTGELFF,TGTGCCAGCTCACCACCGACTAGCGGGAGACGGACCGGGGAGCTGTTTTTT
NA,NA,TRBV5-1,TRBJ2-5,CASSLVGTSQETQYF,TGCGCCAGCAGCTTGGTAGGCACCTCCCAAGAGACCCAGTACTTC
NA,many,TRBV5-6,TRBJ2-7,CASSFGAPSSYEQYF,TGTGCCAGCAGCTTCGGGGCTCCAAGCTCCTACGAGCAGTACTTC
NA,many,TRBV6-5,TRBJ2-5,CASSYMGPQETQYF,TGTGCCAGCAGTTACATGGGACCCCAAGAGACCCAGTACTTC
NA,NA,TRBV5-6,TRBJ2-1,CASSFRARSPYNEQFF,TGTGCCAGCAGCTTCAGGGCCAGGTCGCCCTACAATGAGCAGTTCTTC